One and the same sample provided the 8 T cell receptor beta chains below, sequenced in a study of neoadjuvant nivolumab and ipilimumab in lung cancer. Clones were read by immunoSEQ multiplex PCR, and TCRdb kept only the in-frame ones, dropping some. The sample lists about 33,000 clones, roughly 90% seen once, with approximately 2.2% in the top ten. Specimen: peripheral blood, collected after neoadjuvant nivolumab, alone or with ipilimumab, at or shortly before surgery. These receptors all stem from an adult with non-small cell lung cancer.

This chain uses TRBV6-5 with TRBJ1-5; 9 nucleotides match TRBD1. This CDR3 is 14 amino acids long. Germline-derived CDR1 and CDR2 are MNHEY and SVGAGI. The J segment lost 7 bases and the V segment lost 4 bases, leaving 5 bases of the junction unmatched. This chain's CDR3 is CASSSEDRGQPQHF. The CDR3 nucleotides read TGTGCCAGCAGTTCCGAGGACAGGGGACAGCCCCAGCATTTT.

The chain links TRBV5-1 to TRBJ2-7, with a weak D call TRBD2 (7 bases). The CDR3 runs to 17 residues. CDR1 and CDR2 (germline): SGHRS, YFSETQ. The V end lost 3 bases, the J end lost 2 bases, and 21 bases lay between the germline ends. This CDR3 is CASSCFPPREGAYEQYF. Here the CDR3 DNA reads TGCGCCAGCAGCTGTTTTCCCCCCAGGGAGGGGGCCTACGAGCAGTACTTC.

V gene TRBV6-1 combines with J gene TRBJ2-5, with D perhaps matching TRBD2 (5 bases). The ends were cut back, 7 bases at V and 1 base at J, with 10 bases in the middle. CDR1 is MNHNS and CDR2 is SASEGT in the germline V gene. The CDR3 has 13 amino acids. CDR3 nucleotides: TGTGCCAGCACTCTGACTATCCAAGAGACCCAGTACTTC. This sequence encodes CASTLTIQETQYF.

The gene calls are TRBV7-8 and TRBJ2-1, with 14 bases identical to TRBD2. The CDR3 extends over 16 amino acids. The ends lost 5 bases at V and 7 bases at J; junction bases unmatched: 7. Germline V lookup: CDR1 SGHVS, CDR2 FQNEAQ. CDR3 sequence reads: CASSKRTSGRMNEQFF. In nucleotides, the CDR3 is TGTGCCAGCAGCAAACGGACTAGCGGGAGGATGAATGAGCAGTTCTTC.

The chain couples TRBV6-1 to TRBJ1-2; no clear D gene. This CDR3 comprises 15 residues. Germline V gives CDR1 MNHNS, CDR2 SASEGT. The V end was cut by 2 bases, the J end by 1 base, with 11 bases between. CDR3 bases: TGTGCCAGCAGTGAACGAAGCCGGGGTAACTATGGCTACACCTTC. The encoded protein is CASSERSRGNYGYTF.

This chain uses TRBV11-2 with TRBJ1-1; 8 bases agree with TRBD1. This CDR3 has 15 amino acids. Trimming took 5 bases from V and 1 from J; bases not matched to a gene: 6. CDR1 is SGHAT, CDR2 FQNNGV, per germline. Here the CDR3 reads CASSEETGENTEAFF. In DNA, the CDR3 is TGTGCCAGCAGCGAAGAGACAGGGGAGAACACTGAAGCTTTCTTT.

This clone was detected once. The chain combines TRBV6-1 with TRBJ2-7, with 13 bases identical to TRBD2. The CDR3 totals 15 residues. After removal of 7 bases from V and 5 bases from J, the junction contained 8 bases not matched to a gene. Per germline, CDR1 MNHNS and CDR2 SASEGT. The CDR3: CASTDTGLAGDEQYF. The CDR3 DNA sequence: TGTGCCAGCACCGACACAGGACTAGCGGGAGACGAGCAGTACTTC.

This chain connects TRBV5-1 to TRBJ2-2; TRBD2 matches 10 bases. This CDR3 comprises 15 residues. Germline V gene sequence: CDR1 SGHRS, CDR2 YFSETQ. V shed 6 bases and J 3 bases; nucleotides not matched to a gene: 5. This chain's CDR3 is CASISGRTDTGELFF. CDR3 bases: TGCGCCAGCATTAGCGGGAGGACTGACACCGGGGAGCTGTTTTTT.